This passage covers 19 T cell receptor beta chains from one sample sequenced in a study of cytomegalovirus exposure and HLA in healthy donors. 13 Jbeta primers and 60 Vbeta primers were used for the PCR. Generated by immunoSEQ multiplex PCR, the TCRdb table keeps only in-frame clones and is missing some. This sample has 120,000 or so clones, with around 75% found just once. Specimen: PBMCs. These receptors were taken from a middle-aged woman in good health and CMV-seropositive.

The chain combines TRBV4-2 with TRBJ2-5; TRBD1 matches 8 bases. The CDR3 contains 17 residues. The V gene's germline CDR1 is LGHNA and CDR2 YNFKEQ. V lost 3 bases to trimming and J lost 3 bases; unmatched junction nucleotides: 12. The CDR3: CASSQTAGATGEETQYF. The CDR3 coding sequence is TGTGCCAGCAGCCAGACCGCCGGGGCGACAGGGGAAGAGACCCAGTACTTC.

This clone was picked up one time. The chain links TRBV30 to TRBJ1-1; no clear D gene. The length of the CDR3 is 9 residues. The germline V gene encodes CDR1 GTSNPN and CDR2 SVGIG (reference sequence). The CDR3 region has the DNA TGTGCGGAAGAACAGGAAGCTTTCTTT. Translated: CAEEQEAFF.

The CDR3, as DNA: TGTGCCAGCAGCCCGCCGCCAGGGCGGCCTGGAAACACCATATATTTT. It specifies CASSPPPGRPGNTIYF. The rearrangement links TRBV14 to TRBJ1-3; TRBD1 is a possible D gene (5 bases). Trimming took 4 bases from V and 2 from J, leaving 15 bases between them. This CDR3 is built from 16 residues. The germline V gene encodes CDR1 SGHDN and CDR2 FVKESK.

V gene TRBV19 combines with J gene TRBJ1-5, with 9 bases matching TRBD1. The J segment lost 5 bases and the V segment lost 6 bases, leaving 8 bases of the junction unmatched. The CDR3 loop spans 15 amino acids. Germline CDR1 is LNHDA and CDR2 is SQIVND (reference sequence). Written as DNA, the CDR3 is TGTGCCAGTAGGAATCCGACAGGGGGATATCAGCCCCAGCATTTT. Its translation is CASRNPTGGYQPQHF.

The chain couples TRBV14 to TRBJ2-1, with a tentative D call TRBD2 (6 bases). Per the germline V gene, CDR1 is SGHDN and CDR2 is FVKESK. Trimming removed 0 bases from V and 14 bases from J, with 14 bases in between. The CDR3 is 13 residues long. The CDR3 here is CASSQDFAGYEFF. In DNA, the CDR3 is TGTGCCAGCAGCCAAGATTTTGCGGGGTATGAGTTCTTC.

The rearrangement uses TRBV7-7 and TRBJ1-3, with D possibly TRBD1 on 5 matching bases. V shed 0 bases and J shed 10 bases, with 10 bases lying between them. Germline values: CDR1 SSHAT, CDR2 FNYEAQ (reference sequence). This CDR3 has 13 amino acids. The CDR3 nucleotides are TGTGCCAGCAGCTTAGCGTCGGGGGGAACCATATATTTT. It is translated as CASSLASGGTIYF.

The chain is built from TRBV14 and TRBJ2-5; 14 bases are a match to TRBD2. There are 17 residues in the CDR3. CDR1 and CDR2 (germline): SGHDN, FVKESK. V was clipped by 2 bases and J by 4 bases; unmatched bases: 6. The CDR3 DNA reads TGTGCCAGCAGCCAATGGACTAGCGGGGGGCCCGGAGAGACCCAGTACTTC. Its protein is CASSQWTSGGPGETQYF.

This clone appeared once. V and J are TRBV29-1 and TRBJ1-1; no definite D call. Per the germline V gene, CDR1 is SQVTM and CDR2 is ANQGSEA. CDR3 length: 11 amino acids. The germline V and J ends were trimmed by 4 bases and 10 bases, with 13 bases remaining between them. CDR3 sequence: CSVAETLGAFF. The CDR3 DNA is TGCAGCGTTGCAGAGACTCTTGGAGCTTTCTTT.

V usage is TRBV28 and J usage is TRBJ1-1, with 7 bases fitting TRBD1. There are 16 residues in the CDR3. J was trimmed by 0 bases and V by 2 bases; bases with no gene match: 6. CDR1 MDHEN and CDR2 SYDVKM come from the germline V gene. CDR3 residues: CASSLPSDRVNTEAFF. CDR3 nucleotides: TGTGCCAGCAGTTTACCCAGCGACAGGGTGAACACTGAAGCTTTCTTT. The full variable domain, with the rest looked up from reference TRBV28 and TRBJ1-1, is DVKVTQSSRYLVKRTGEKVFLECVQDMDHENMFWYRQDPGLGLRLIYFSYDVKMKEKGDIPEGYSVSREKKERFSLILESASTNQTSMYLCASSLPSDRVNTEAFFGQGTRLTVV.

The V gene is TRBV28, the J gene TRBJ1-2, with 10 bases fitting TRBD1. CDR3 length equals 14 residues. Germline lookup yields CDR1 MDHEN and CDR2 SYDVKM. Germline trimming cut 5 bases from V and 8 bases from J; bases unmatched to any gene: 8. The CDR3 DNA reads as TGTGCCAGCAGTCCCGGGACAGGGGAAAGAGGCTACACCTTC. Protein product: CASSPGTGERGYTF.

V usage is TRBV7-3 and J usage is TRBJ2-7; 8 bases match TRBD1. CDR3 length: 15 residues. The trim removed 4 bases at V and 4 bases at J, leaving 9 bases unmatched. Germline V gene sequence: CDR1 SGHTA, CDR2 FQGTGA. CDR3 amino acids: CASSSKAGTGYEQYF. The CDR3, as DNA: TGTGCCAGCAGCTCAAAGGCTGGGACAGGATACGAGCAGTACTTC.

The rearrangement uses TRBV11-2 and TRBJ2-1; 8 nucleotides match TRBD2. After removal of 5 bases from V and 9 bases from J, the junction contained 9 bases not matched to a gene. This CDR3 has 14 residues. CDR1 SGHAT and CDR2 FQNNGV come from the germline V gene. CDR3 in amino acids: CASSRMSGSSEQFF. CDR3 in DNA: TGTGCCAGCAGCCGCATGAGCGGGAGTAGTGAGCAGTTCTTC.

This clone was picked up one time. The chain carries TRBV6-1 and TRBJ1-5; 12 bases align to TRBD1. This CDR3 spans 16 amino acids. Germline V gene data show CDR1 as MNHNS and CDR2 as SASEGT. The V and J ends lost 3 bases and 4 bases, in that order; junction bases with no gene match: 4. The CDR3 loop reads CASSEGQGAKNQPQHF. In nucleotides, the CDR3 is TGTGCCAGCAGTGAGGGACAGGGGGCGAAAAATCAGCCCCAGCATTTT.

The V call is TRBV28, the J call TRBJ2-3; D is perhaps TRBD2 (6 bases). The V gene's germline CDR1 is MDHEN and CDR2 SYDVKM. Between the trimmed V and J ends, which lost 2 bases and 3 bases, there was a span of 15 bases. This CDR3 region has 16 residues. CDR3 loop: CASSLQSGGKTDTQYF. Here the CDR3 DNA reads TGTGCCAGCAGTTTACAGTCTGGCGGGAAGACAGATACGCAGTATTTT.

This rearrangement joins TRBV9 to TRBJ2-3; 9 bases map to TRBD1. J gave up 4 bases and V 0 bases, and 6 bases lay outside the gene matches. This CDR3 is 16 amino acids long. In germline, CDR1 is SGDLS, CDR2 YYNGEE. CDR3 sequence (DNA): TGTGCCAGCAGCGTAGCAGGACAGGGGTCCGCAGATACGCAGTATTTT. Translated, it gives CASSVAGQGSADTQYF.

This rearrangement joins TRBV7-9 to TRBJ1-1; no clear D. CDR1 SEHNR and CDR2 FQNEAQ come from the germline V gene (reference sequence). Trimming shortened V by 5 bases and J by 3 bases, and 7 bases separated the two germline ends. This CDR3 has 12 residues. CDR3 bases: TGTGCCAGCAGCGCGCGGGACACTGAAGCTTTCTTT. It is translated as CASSARDTEAFF. Full variable domain (missing parts from reference TRBV7-9 and TRBJ1-1): DTGVSQNPRHKITKRGQNVTFRCDPISEHNRLYWYRQTLGQGPEFLTYFQNEAQLEKSRLLSDRFSAERPKGSFSTLEIQRTEQGDSAMYLCASSARDTEAFFGQGTRLTVV.

This chain links TRBV7-9 with TRBJ2-7; possibly TRBD1 for D (5 bases). Germline V CDR1 and CDR2: SEHNR, FQNEAQ (reference sequence). Trimming stripped 1 base from V and 2 bases from J, with 12 bases between. The CDR3 has 15 amino acids. CDR3 protein: CASSLVDDSTYEQYF. CDR3 nucleotides: TGTGCCAGCAGCTTAGTAGATGACAGTACCTACGAGCAGTACTTC.

The table lists this clone with a few counts. V usage is TRBV28 and J usage is TRBJ1-5, with 10 positions matching TRBD1. J was trimmed by 4 bases and V by 6 bases; bases with no gene match: 3. The CDR3 spans 14 residues. From germline, CDR1 is MDHEN and CDR2 SYDVKM. This CDR3 is CASSLGQGNQPQHF. DNA of the CDR3: TGTGCCAGCAGCTTGGGACAGGGGAATCAGCCCCAGCATTTT.

The rearrangement uses TRBV7-8 and TRBJ1-2; no firm D call. Per the germline V gene, CDR1 is SGHVS and CDR2 is FQNEAQ. V shed 1 base and J shed 7 bases, with 10 bases lying between them. This CDR3 has 13 residues. The CDR3 region is CASSLGRHPGYTF. DNA for the CDR3: TGTGCCAGCAGCTTAGGACGACACCCTGGCTACACCTTC. The full variable domain, in which reference TRBV7-8 and TRBJ1-2 provide the parts outside the CDR3, is GAGVSQSPRYKVAKRGQDVALRCDPISGHVSLFWYQQALGQGPEFLTYFQNEAQLDKSGLPSDRFFAERPEGSVSTLKIQRTQQEDSAVYLCASSLGRHPGYTFGSGTRLTVV.